Listed below are T cell receptor beta chains from one sample, sequenced in a study of blood T cell repertoires in COVID-19. Clones were read by immunoSEQ multiplex PCR, and TCRdb kept only the in-frame ones, dropping some. The sample lists about 300,000 clones, 88% seen once, with about 8.6% in the top ten. Sequenced: peripheral blood. The receptors derive from a man between 18 and 35 years old with active or convalescent COVID-19. The CDR3 runs from the conserved cysteine through the conserved F or W. A D gene is named only where the DNA matches it firmly. Where a row states a size, it is once, few, many or the class of an expanded clone; other rows omit it.

D: TRBD1
J: TRBJ1-1
V: TRBV2
size: .
CDR3: CASRSTGGNTEAFF
DNA: TGTGCCAGCAGATCGACAGGGGGCAACACTGAAGCTTTCTTT

D: .
J: TRBJ2-1
V: TRBV29-1
size: once
CDR3: CSVVGQTYNEQFF
DNA: TGCAGCGTTGTAGGACAGACTTACAATGAGCAGTTCTTC

D: .
J: TRBJ1-2
V: TRBV2
size: .
CDR3: CASSEALLGQGDGYTF
DNA: TGTGCCAGCAGTGAAGCGCTTCTGGGGCAAGGAGATGGCTACACCTTC

D: .
J: TRBJ2-3
V: TRBV7-9
size: few
CDR3: CASSLLAVYTQYF
DNA: TGTGCCAGCAGCTTACTAGCTGTGTATACGCAGTATTTT

D: TRBD1
J: TRBJ1-1
V: TRBV7-9
size: .
CDR3: CASRKGAAEAFF
DNA: TGTGCCAGCAGGAAGGGGGCAGCTGAAGCTTTCTTT

D: TRBD1
J: TRBJ1-5
V: TRBV27
size: .
CDR3: CASTPAGGGSQPQHF
DNA: TGTGCCAGCACCCCCGCAGGGGGTGGTAGTCAGCCCCAGCATTTT

D: TRBD1
J: TRBJ1-5
V: TRBV7-9
size: few
CDR3: CASSSGGTGQPQHF
DNA: TGTGCCAGCAGCTCTGGAGGGACAGGCCAGCCCCAGCATTTT

D: TRBD2
J: TRBJ2-1
V: TRBV6-1
size: .
CDR3: CASSDLAGGHNEQFF
DNA: TGTGCCAGCAGTGATTTGGCGGGGGGCCACAATGAGCAGTTCTTC

D: .
J: TRBJ1-2
V: TRBV9
size: once
CDR3: CASSSGRGLANYGYTF
DNA: TGTGCCAGCAGCTCCGGTAGGGGCCTAGCTAACTATGGCTACACCTTC

D: .
J: TRBJ1-2
V: TRBV7-9
size: .
CDR3: CASREDSDYGYTF
DNA: TGTGCCAGCAGGGAGGACAGTGACTATGGCTACACCTTC

D: TRBD2
J: TRBJ2-3
V: TRBV5-1
size: .
CDR3: CASSSGGLTDTQYF
DNA: TGCGCCAGCAGCTCGGGGGGTCTAACAGATACGCAGTATTTT

D: .
J: TRBJ1-4
V: TRBV1
size: .
CDR3: CTSSQDLRLTNEKLFF
DNA: TGCACCAGCAGCCAAGATCTGCGGTTAACTAATGAAAAACTGTTTTTT

D: TRBD1
J: TRBJ1-2
V: TRBV30
size: .
CDR3: CAWTKRDRDYGYTF
DNA: TGTGCCTGGACCAAGCGGGACAGGGACTATGGCTACACCTTC

D: .
J: TRBJ1-2
V: TRBV12-3/TRBV12-4
size: .
CDR3: CASSFPRTDGYTF
DNA: TGTGCCAGCAGTTTCCCTCGGACAGATGGCTACACCTTC

D: .
J: TRBJ1-2
V: TRBV6-6
size: .
CDR3: CASSGEQGLYDGYTF
DNA: TGTGCCAGCAGTGGAGAACAGGGTCTATATGATGGCTACACCTTC

D: TRBD2
J: TRBJ2-7
V: TRBV7-6
size: .
CDR3: CASSFSGGSPYEQYF
DNA: TGTGCCAGCAGCTTCAGCGGGGGGAGTCCCTACGAGCAGTACTTC

D: .
J: TRBJ1-6
V: TRBV7-2
size: .
CDR3: CASSPGTPNSPLHF
DNA: TGTGCCAGCAGCCCCGGGACACCAAATTCACCCCTCCACTTT

D: TRBD1
J: TRBJ2-2
V: TRBV27
size: .
CDR3: CASSPIDRDLGELFF
DNA: TGTGCCAGCAGCCCTATCGACAGGGACCTCGGGGAGCTGTTTTTT

D: .
J: TRBJ1-4
V: TRBV10-1
size: .
CDR3: CASSETGSAEKLFF
DNA: TGCGCCAGCAGTGAGACAGGGTCGGCTGAAAAACTGTTTTTT

D: .
J: TRBJ2-1
V: TRBV12-3/TRBV12-4
size: .
CDR3: CASSSSSGEQFF
DNA: TGTGCCAGCAGTTCGTCCTCGGGTGAGCAGTTCTTC

D: .
J: TRBJ1-1
V: TRBV10-3
size: .
CDR3: CAISSPKGAANLNTEAFF
DNA: TGTGCCATCAGTTCCCCGAAAGGGGCAGCCAATCTGAACACTGAAGCTTTCTTT

D: TRBD2
J: TRBJ2-7
V: TRBV19
size: .
CDR3: CASSPGLATQYF
DNA: TGTGCCAGTAGCCCGGGACTAGCGACACAGTACTTC

D: .
J: TRBJ1-1
V: TRBV20-1
size: .
CDR3: CSAPMNTEAFF
DNA: TGCAGTGCCCCCATGAACACTGAAGCTTTCTTT

D: TRBD1
J: TRBJ1-2
V: TRBV5-1
size: .
CDR3: CASSPRDRAGYTF
DNA: TGCGCCAGCAGCCCCCGGGACAGGGCTGGCTACACCTTC

D: .
J: TRBJ1-1
V: TRBV7-2
size: few
CDR3: CASSPGFMAGLAFF
DNA: TGTGCCAGCAGCCCAGGTTTCATGGCGGGGCTAGCTTTCTTT

D: .
J: TRBJ1-1
V: TRBV6-2/TRBV6-3
size: .
CDR3: CASTYGRVRTEAFF
DNA: TGTGCCAGCACTTATGGGAGGGTTAGGACTGAAGCTTTCTTT

D: .
J: TRBJ1-5
V: TRBV24-1
size: .
CDR3: CATPGAVTSYQPQHF
DNA: TGTGCCACCCCTGGGGCAGTAACGTCGTATCAGCCCCAGCATTTT

D: .
J: TRBJ1-2
V: TRBV19
size: .
CDR3: CASSPQVGGYTF
DNA: TGTGCCAGTAGTCCACAGGTCGGGGGCTACACCTTC

D: TRBD2
J: TRBJ2-3
V: TRBV5-4
size: .
CDR3: CASSFASGGYTDTQYF
DNA: TGTGCCAGCAGCTTCGCTAGCGGGGGCTACACAGATACGCAGTATTTT

D: TRBD2
J: TRBJ2-1
V: TRBV2
size: .
CDR3: CASSEVSSGDNEQFF
DNA: TGTGCCAGCAGTGAAGTTTCTAGCGGCGATAATGAGCAGTTCTTC

D: TRBD1
J: TRBJ1-2
V: TRBV4-1
size: .
CDR3: CASRTGGGGYGYTF
DNA: TGCGCCAGCAGAACAGGGGGCGGTGGCTATGGCTACACCTTC

D: .
J: TRBJ2-3
V: TRBV6-1
size: .
CDR3: CASSEMVASTDTQYF
DNA: TGTGCCAGCAGTGAAATGGTAGCTAGCACAGATACGCAGTATTTT

D: TRBD1
J: TRBJ2-3
V: TRBV7-3
size: .
CDR3: CASSPGQGSAQYF
DNA: TGTGCCAGCAGCCCAGGACAGGGTTCCGCGCAGTATTTT

D: TRBD1
J: TRBJ2-2
V: TRBV5-1
size: .
CDR3: CASTSDRGYTGELFF
DNA: TGCGCCAGCACTTCGGACAGGGGTTACACCGGGGAGCTGTTTTTT

D: .
J: TRBJ1-1
V: TRBV6-2/TRBV6-3
size: .
CDR3: CASSYPRGTEAFF
DNA: TGTGCCAGCAGTTACCCACGGGGCACTGAAGCTTTCTTT

D: .
J: TRBJ2-3
V: TRBV19
size: .
CDR3: CATGLRGGTDTQYF
DNA: TGTGCCACAGGACTACGTGGGGGGACAGATACGCAGTATTTT

D: .
J: TRBJ1-4
V: TRBV4-3
size: .
CDR3: CASSQLRAGAKLFF
DNA: TGCGCCAGCAGCCAACTGCGGGCAGGGGCAAAACTGTTTTTT

D: TRBD1
J: TRBJ1-1
V: TRBV14
size: .
CDR3: CASSPGTGSTTEAFF
DNA: TGTGCCAGCAGCCCGGGGACAGGGTCGACCACTGAAGCTTTCTTT

D: .
J: TRBJ1-5
V: TRBV5-8
size: few
CDR3: CASSLPGYYSNQPQHF
DNA: TGTGCCAGCAGCTTGCCAGGGTACTATAGCAATCAGCCCCAGCATTTT

D: TRBD1
J: TRBJ1-2
V: TRBV6-5
size: .
CDR3: CASSYSYRDRGLGYTF
DNA: TGTGCCAGCAGTTACTCTTATCGGGACAGGGGGCTTGGCTACACCTTC

D: .
J: TRBJ1-2
V: TRBV5-1
size: .
CDR3: CASREQNYGYTF
DNA: TGCGCCAGCAGAGAACAGAACTATGGCTACACCTTC

D: .
J: TRBJ2-7
V: TRBV5-1
size: .
CDR3: CASSLLGRGYEQYF
DNA: TGCGCCAGCAGCTTGCTAGGGAGGGGGTACGAGCAGTACTTC

D: TRBD2
J: TRBJ2-7
V: TRBV5-1
size: .
CDR3: CASKGGDEQYF
DNA: TGCGCCAGCAAGGGAGGGGACGAGCAGTACTTC

D: TRBD2
J: TRBJ2-2
V: TRBV27
size: .
CDR3: CASGLIAGNTGELFF
DNA: TGTGCCAGCGGCCTAATAGCGGGGAACACCGGGGAGCTGTTTTTT

D: .
J: TRBJ1-1
V: TRBV10-1
size: .
CDR3: CASSSGRTNTEAFF
DNA: TGCGCCAGCAGTTCTGGGAGGACGAACACTGAAGCTTTCTTT

D: .
J: TRBJ1-1
V: TRBV2
size: .
CDR3: CASSAPGRGSGTEAFF
DNA: TGTGCCAGCAGTGCCCCCGGTAGGGGTAGTGGCACTGAAGCTTTCTTT

D: TRBD2
J: TRBJ2-3
V: TRBV20-1
size: once
CDR3: CSASRGLAGGVSTDTQYF
DNA: TGCAGTGCTAGTCGGGGACTAGCGGGGGGGGTGAGCACAGATACGCAGTATTTT